This T cell receptor beta chain comes out of a study of cytomegalovirus exposure and HLA in healthy donors. Study-level results: Sequencing likely produced, as an artifact, a cluster of highly shared sequence variants. Cytomegalovirus status was reportedly diagnosed by the classifier with high sensitivity and specificity. The study recorded 160 or so TCR beta chains that were cytomegalovirus-associated.

Worth noting for this clone: Its target is unknown.

PCR used 60 Vbeta primers and 13 Jbeta primers. Data came from immunoSEQ multiplex PCR; TCRdb stores just in-frame clones and leaves some out. The table records 200,000 to 250,000 clones, 75% to 90% of them present only once. The CDR3 sequence is 18 residues long. J was trimmed by 4 bases and V by 5 bases; bases with no gene match: 9. Germline values: CDR1 LGHNA, CDR2 YSLEER. The sample was PBMCs. The chain couples TRBV4-3 to TRBJ2-2, with TRBD2 identical over 14 bases. This TCR was sampled from a woman between 18 and 30 years old in good health and CMV-seronegative. The CDR3 is CASSRGLAGAPGTGELFF. The CDR3 DNA follows: TGCGCCAGCAGCAGGGGACTAGCGGGAGCTCCGGGCACCGGGGAGCTGTTTTTT.